This record looks at one TCR beta chain sequence and its context. This receptor's antigen is unknown. Base qualities are not recorded, but no much larger clone differs from it by a single base. The germline V gene yields ENHRY for CDR1 and SYGVKD for CDR2. The CDR3 has 16 amino acids, counting the end cysteine and phenylalanine. Kept here is only the CDR3 DNA, which spans 48 bases and is read in frame from base 1. Trimming removed 4 bases from V and 5 bases from J; the gene matches leave 4 bases unexplained. Each sample was amplified in two independent genomic DNA replicates, using around 0.55 ug for blood and about 1.5 ug for tumor or normal breast. Following the manufacturer's instructions, the ImmunoSeq Intro kit was used to carry out TCRB sequencing on genomic DNA. The multiplex PCR ran for roughly 29 cycles using proprietary primers and spike-in control sequences for absolute quantification. Single-end 150-bp reads were used to sequence an 87-bp fragment spanning the CDR3 and the flanking V and J genes. Seven samples, each with two replicates, were multiplexed per lane of an Illumina MiSeq using version 3.0 chemistry. The original methods were these. The vendor's proprietary pipeline processed the raw data and merged both replicates into a single result for each sample. Clonotypes were defined as productive rearrangements sharing the V-gene family, CDR3 amino acid sequence and J-gene segment. Clonality was computed as 1 minus the normalized Shannon entropy (Pielou evenness) of TCRB abundances. T cell density was estimated by dividing total templates by the number of input cells inferred from the DNA input amount. Total repertoire diversity and clonality were estimated with Recon using default parameters. Tumor-enriched clonotypes were defined as having over 0.1% abundance in tumor and at least 32-fold higher abundance than in normal breast. Entries here come from immuneACCESS through TCRdb and include only in-frame sequences with V and J called. Some clones fail to appear in such tables; in the studies checked, an unresolved V gene covers under half of the shortfall, and the cause of the remainder is unknown. V and J calls and clone size are those listed in that table; D and trimming were worked out from the DNA. A total of 44,000 or so clones appear in this sample, 65% to 90% of them only once. The ten most abundant clones make up around 1.3% of the sample.

The study profiled bulk TCR beta-chain repertoires in matched peripheral blood, tumor and adjacent normal breast tissue taken from some 17 patients with early-stage breast cancer. Before surgery, about 5-10 mL of whole blood was collected into EDTA tubes and then processed within 2 hours. Peripheral blood mononuclear cells were isolated by Ficoll-Paque centrifugation in SepMate-50 tubes. For storage in liquid nitrogen, PBMCs were cryopreserved as aliquots of roughly 2 to 4.5 million cells in around 90% FBS with about 10% DMSO. Genomic DNA was extracted with the Qiagen AllPrep DNA/RNA Mini kit. This sample stems from a study of early stage breast cancer tumors (dated by TCRdb to 2016 to 2017). The study in broad terms: Of the approximately 15 invasive breast tumors, 12 to 13 were found to be estrogen receptor-positive, progesterone receptor-positive and HER2-negative. Of the roughly 12 ER+/PR+/HER2- tumors, eight were classified as invasive ductal carcinomas and four as invasive lobular carcinomas. A read coverage of roughly 10-fold per sample was achieved on average. The samples as a whole yielded 2 million to 3 million detected templates, corresponding to 1,100,000 or so unique clonotypes.

The study at large found these results: Chain pairing and functional markers such as CD4, CD8 and FOXP3 were missed by bulk genomic DNA sequencing of unsorted cells. Analysis by tumor subtype was prevented by the small cohort size. Enriched TCRB sequences shared across patients were mostly commonly generated sequences, unlikely to play an important role in the tumor microenvironment. Greater similarity was observed between blood and normal breast repertoires than between blood and tumor repertoires, and tumor was distinguished from normal in about 85% of the 16 patients when each tissue was compared with blood. Compared with adjacent normal breast tissue, tumors had higher clonality and roughly 2.5-fold greater T cell density.

The sequenced material came from blood. The sequence derives from a person aged 50-59 years with breast cancer. The V gene is TRBV10-3 and the J gene is TRBJ2-1, with 14 central nucleotides matching TRBD2. The DNA sequence is TGTGCCATCAGTGGACTAGCGGGAGGGCCTAACAATGAGCAGTTCTTC. Translation gives CAISGLAGGPNNEQFF.